This T cell receptor (beta chain) was sequenced in a study of molecular identifiers for immune sequencing clone quantification. This clonotype was observed many times. Based on a CD8+CD4-CCR7+CD45RA+ profile, naive CD8 T cells were sorted. Both previously described methods and listed TCR primers were employed to make bulk TCR libraries. TCRdb reanalysed the PCR reads using MiXCR and keeps one entry per CDR3 protein. The table has about 640,000 distinct CDR3 sequences, 20% seen once; the top ten hold around 0.86%. This CDR3 has 12 residues. Germline V gives CDR1 DFQATT, CDR2 SNEGSKA (reference sequence).

The sample comprised naive CD8+ T cells from blood, with Jurkat cell RNA spiked in. As for subset: FACS-sorted CD8+CD4-CCR7+CD45RA+ naive T cells. This clonotype was sampled from a human donor in good health. Some libraries in this study had Jurkat cell RNA spiked in. This chain links TRBV20-1 with TRBJ1-1; 7 bases agree with TRBD1. The CDR3 nucleotides are TGCAGCCCTAGACAGGGATACACTGAAGCTTTCTTT. Its protein product is CSPRQGYTEAFF.